This T cell receptor (beta chain) derives from a study of cytomegalovirus exposure and HLA in healthy donors. Study conclusions and caveats: TCR beta chains numbering some 160 were designated cytomegalovirus-associated.

Details on this clone: Its specificity is not known.

Germline V gene lookup returns CDR1 MGHRA and CDR2 YSYEKL. The CDR3 spans 15 residues. V trimming: 5 bases; J trimming: 0 bases; junction bases outside the gene matches: 6. Profiling relied on immunoSEQ multiplex PCR, and the TCRdb table lists in-frame clones only, not all of them. Counted here are around 250,000 clones, nearly 90% occurring once; the ten biggest clones make up 0.37%. Sample: PBMCs. The chain has TRBV4-1 and TRBJ1-2, with 7 positions matching TRBD1. The sequence came from a woman aged 18-35 years in good health and CMV-seronegative. CDR3 sequence: CASSDRDSSNYGYTF. CDR3 in DNA: TGCGCCAGCAGCGACCGGGACAGCTCTAACTATGGCTACACCTTC.